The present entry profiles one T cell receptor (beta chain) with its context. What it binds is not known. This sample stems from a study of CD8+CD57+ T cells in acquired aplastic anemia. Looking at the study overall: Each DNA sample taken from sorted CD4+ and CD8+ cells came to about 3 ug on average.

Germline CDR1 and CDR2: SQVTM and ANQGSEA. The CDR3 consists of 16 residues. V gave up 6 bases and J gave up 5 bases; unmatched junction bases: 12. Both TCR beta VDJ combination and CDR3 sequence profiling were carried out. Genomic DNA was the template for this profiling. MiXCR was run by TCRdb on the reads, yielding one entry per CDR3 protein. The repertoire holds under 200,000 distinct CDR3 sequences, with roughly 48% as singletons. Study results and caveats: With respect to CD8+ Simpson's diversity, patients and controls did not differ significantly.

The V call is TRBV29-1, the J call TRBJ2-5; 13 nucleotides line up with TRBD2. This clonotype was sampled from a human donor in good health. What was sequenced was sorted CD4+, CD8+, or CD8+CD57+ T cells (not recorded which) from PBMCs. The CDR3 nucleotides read TGCAGCGTCGAGAAAGGACTAGCGGGAGCAGGGGAGACCCAGTACTTC. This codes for CSVEKGLAGAGETQYF.